This T cell receptor (beta chain) came from a study of CD8+ T cells in alopecia areata. Sequencing templates came from extracted RNA that was reverse transcribed into cDNA. The data were produced by immunoSEQ multiplex PCR, yet TCRdb's version contains in-frame clones alone and is incomplete. The data show about 300,000 clones, none appearing only once, with more than 0.95% held by the ten largest. Researchers sorted pooled cutaneous lymph node cells on the basis of CD4, CD8alpha, NKG2D, NKG2ACE and other markers. Notes on this clone: Mouse gene names apply. The CDR3 extends 4 residues past the end of the read, so its final part is completed from the germline J gene.

Per germline, CDR1 FNHDT and CDR2 SITEND (reference sequence). J was trimmed by 4 bases and V by 4 bases; bases with no gene match: 8. The CDR3 is 16 residues long. This TCR was recovered from a C3H/HeJ mouse with alopecia areata. The MHC haplotype of the strain is H2-k. The chain links TRBV19 to TRBJ2-2, with TRBD1 matching 9 bases. Sample: CD4+ T cells sorted from a lymph node. The CDR3 spells CASSRNRGRITGQLYF. The CDR3 DNA, read in part, is TGTGCCAGCAGTCGAAACAGGGGGCGCATCACCGGG.